Each of the 8 T cell receptor beta chains below was sequenced from the same sample in a study of CXCR3-negative and CXCR3-positive naive CD8 T cells. The libraries of TRB cDNA were constructed through 5' RACE using UMI labels. TCRdb reprocessed the 5' RACE reads, with one entry per CDR3 protein and no DNA. The sample holds under 50,000 distinct CDR3 sequences. Sample: naive CXCR3- CD8+ T cells from blood. The subset: CD45RO-CCR7+CD27+CD95- naive CD8+ T cells lacking CXCR3 (TNR3-). The receptors here all came from a human donor in good health. Some clones in this sample may be carry-over from other donors' samples.

This chain uses TRBV29-1 with TRBJ2-2. There are 11 residues in the CDR3. CDR1 SQVTM and CDR2 ANQGSEA come from the germline V gene. CDR3 sequence: CSVPVSGELFF.

The chain couples TRBV5-1 to TRBJ2-1; TCRdb reports TRBD1, a call that lacks DNA to check it against. The CDR3 loop spans 12 amino acids. Looked up from germline, CDR1 is SGHRS and CDR2 is YFSETQ. The CDR3 here is CASSFTGGEQFF.

The chain joins TRBV28 to TRBJ2-2; TCRdb's D gene call, TRBD1, goes unchecked for lack of DNA. The CDR3 contains 16 residues. Germline CDR1 reads MDHEN; CDR2 reads SYDVKM. The CDR3 loop is CASSFRGRGETGELFF. Full variable domain (outside the CDR3, taken from reference TRBV28 and TRBJ2-2): DVKVTQSSRYLVKRTGEKVFLECVQDMDHENMFWYRQDPGLGLRLIYFSYDVKMKEKGDIPEGYSVSREKKERFSLILESASTNQTSMYLCASSFRGRGETGELFFGEGSRLTVL.

The genes are TRBV11-2 and TRBJ2-3; TCRdb lists TRBD2, though no DNA is available to test this call. Germline V gene sequence: CDR1 SGHAT, CDR2 FQNNGV. CDR3 length: 15 amino acids. CDR3 residues: CASSLETRVTDTQYF.

The chain has TRBV4-3 and TRBJ1-1. CDR1 LGHNA and CDR2 YSLEER come from the germline V gene. This CDR3 contains 14 residues. The CDR3 loop reads CASSSYGRNTEAFF.

The J gene is TRBJ2-1, the V gene TRBV4-1. CDR1 is MGHRA, CDR2 YSYEKL, per germline. This CDR3 is 13 amino acids long. The CDR3: CASSQDSGNEQFF.

The chain combines TRBV21-1 with TRBJ2-7; TCRdb picks TRBD1, but there is no DNA to check that call. TRBV21-1 is termed a pseudogene. This CDR3 has 15 amino acids. CDR3 in amino acids: CASSPRDRGPGEQYF.

The genes are TRBV28 and TRBJ2-7. CDR3 length: 14 amino acids. Per germline, CDR1 MDHEN and CDR2 SYDVKM. The CDR3 sequence is CASSLLQDHYEQYF.